This T cell receptor (beta chain) was sequenced for a study of shared clonotypes between healthy human individuals. The study, taken as a whole, reports: Roughly 5% of naive CD4 clonotypes were shared across a few donors. Across subsets, estimated richness was generally greater for naive than for memory populations.

This CDR3 has 14 residues. The germline CDR1 and CDR2 sequences are MNHEY and SVGAGI. V was pared by 6 bases and J by 3 bases, with 15 bases between. Points on this clone: The antigen remains undetermined.

CD45RO+ cells plus CCR7-negative CD45RA+ TemRA cells formed CD8 memory. Libraries were prepared by immunoSEQ multiplex PCR; TCRdb keeps only in-frame clonotypes and omits some of them. The table lists a few hundred thousand clones, 90% to 98% of them singletons. The gene calls are TRBV6-5 and TRBJ2-7; D is possibly TRBD2 (5 bases). Sequenced input: memory CD8+ T cells sorted from blood. Subset meaning: CD45RO+ cells pooled with CCR7-negative TemRA cells. The sequence came from a man aged 25 to 40 in good health. CDR3 sequence: CASSPTDGNYEQYF. The CDR3 DNA follows: TGTGCCAGCAGCCCTACGGACGGGAACTACGAGCAGTACTTC.